This T cell receptor beta chain emerged from a study of blood T cell repertoires in COVID-19. The overall study: Spain, Italy and the United States supplied samples that represented acute and convalescent COVID-19.

Generated by immunoSEQ multiplex PCR, the TCRdb table keeps only in-frame clones and is missing some. Of around 170,000 clones listed, 88% were seen once; the top ten hold about 8.4%. What the recovered Cohort 3 donors had was two negative PCRs, clearance, or symptom resolution. CDR1 is SGHRS, CDR2 YFSETQ, per germline. CDR3 size: 14 residues. V gave up 2 bases and J gave up 8 bases, with 11 bases separating them. The sample taken for sequencing was PBMCs or T cells enriched from blood (not recorded which). The chain recombines TRBV5-1 with TRBJ1-6; a possible D gene is TRBD1 (6 bases). The sequence was collected from a woman younger than 30 who had recovered from COVID-19. CDR3 residues: CASSLGGADSPLHF. DNA of the CDR3: TGCGCCAGCAGCTTAGGGGGAGCCGATTCACCCCTCCACTTT.